What follows describes a single T cell receptor beta chain. There are 14 residues in the CDR3. Germline values: CDR1 SGHDN, CDR2 FVKESK. The V and J ends lost 2 bases and 6 bases respectively, with 14 bases between them. These data are taken from a study of blood T cell repertoires in COVID-19. Study summary: In each case, the material was cDNA or gDNA derived from T cells, B-cell-depleted T cells, or PBMCs.

How the authors handled the data: It was from reference gene primer amplification that nucleated cell counts were estimated. Sequenced by immunoSEQ multiplex PCR; TCRdb stores in-frame clones only, minus some. D and trimming were read from the DNA, whereas the V and J calls and clone size are those reported in that table. The sample carries 90,000 to 120,000 clones, 65% to 80% recorded once. The genes are TRBV14 and TRBJ2-7, with TRBD1 as a possible D gene (5 bases). The clonotype comes from a man aged 70-80 years with acute or convalescent COVID-19. The sample consisted of peripheral blood. For the CDR3, the DNA is TGTGCCAGCAGCCAATGTAGGCAGGGCTGCGAGCAGTACTTC. Encoded protein: CASSQCRQGCEQYF.